This TCR beta chain is from a study of blood T cell repertoires in COVID-19. Data came from immunoSEQ multiplex PCR; TCRdb stores just in-frame clones and leaves some out. The table lists over 100,000 clones, roughly 81% of them singletons, with about a tenth in the top ten. The sample taken for sequencing was peripheral blood. The sequence came from a man aged 40-49 years with active or convalescent COVID-19.

Here the CDR3 reads CASSFLRSGAGQPQHF. The CDR3 DNA sequence: TGTGCCAGCAGCTTCCTCCGGTCAGGGGCAGGACAGCCCCAGCATTTT. J is TRBJ1-5 and V is TRBV5-6, with D maybe TRBD1 (6 bases). The CDR3 sequence is 16 residues long. Looked up from germline, CDR1 is SGHDT and CDR2 is YYEEEE. V was trimmed by 2 bases and J by 7 bases, leaving 19 bases between them.